These T cell receptor beta chains were read from a single sample in a study of T cells in Graves' hyperthyroidism and ophthalmopathy. TCRdb reprocessed the multiplex PCR reads via MiXCR and lists one record per CDR3 protein. This table holds 300,000 to 450,000 distinct CDR3 sequences, approximately 15% found once. The sequenced sample consisted of blood. The receptor set was obtained from a woman under 30 with Graves' hyperthyroidism that later progressed to Graves' ophthalmopathy. CDR3s include the opening cysteine and the closing phenylalanine or tryptophan. Each record gives: J gene, CDR3 length, D gene, V gene, clone size, CDR3 protein, CDR3 DNA. The D gene is left open where the match is weak. Not every row has a clone size; where given, it reads once, few, many or a size class.

TRBJ2-6,14,NA,TRBV5-1,NA,CASSLETGADVLTF,TGTGCCAGCAGCTTGGAAACTGGGGCCGACGTCCTGACTTTC
TRBJ2-3,12,NA,TRBV6-1,NA,CASSEFGDTQYF,TGTGCCAGCAGTGAATTCGGCGATACGCAGTATTTT
TRBJ2-2,15,TRBD2,TRBV27,many,CASSLWPGGTGELFF,TGTGCCAGCAGTTTGTGGCCGGGGGGCACCGGGGAGCTGTTTTTT
TRBJ1-1,15,NA,TRBV6-1,NA,CASSASGLGNTEAFF,TGTGCCAGCAGTGCCTCAGGGTTGGGGAACACTGAAGCTTTCTTT
TRBJ1-1,16,NA,TRBV13,many,CASSLGATAGNTEAFF,TGTGCCAGCAGCTTAGGCGCTACCGCGGGGAACACTGAAGCTTTCTTT
TRBJ1-1,13,NA,TRBV2,many,CASIGQWGTEAFF,TGTGCCAGCATCGGACAATGGGGCACTGAAGCTTTCTTT
TRBJ2-1,14,NA,TRBV7-9,few,CASSGSAAYNEQFF,TGTGCCAGCAGCGGATCCGCGGCCTACAATGAGCAGTTCTTC
TRBJ2-2,17,TRBD1,TRBV20-1,NA,CSARDVLTGEETGELFF,TGCAGTGCTAGAGACGTACTGACAGGGGAGGAAACCGGGGAGCTGTTTTTT
TRBJ2-7,14,TRBD2,TRBV27,many,CASRLAGSPYEQYF,TGTGCCAGCAGGCTAGCGGGATCCCCCTACGAGCAGTACTTC
TRBJ2-1,17,NA,TRBV6-6,few,CASSYSSASPLYNEQFF,TGTGCCAGCAGTTACTCCTCGGCTAGCCCTCTATACAATGAGCAGTTCTTC
TRBJ1-3,13,NA,TRBV20-1,NA,CSARDAWRNTIYF,TGCAGTGCTAGAGACGCCTGGCGAAACACCATATATTTT
TRBJ2-1,15,NA,TRBV28,NA,CASRLRDGAYNEQFF,TGTGCCAGCAGACTCCGGGACGGGGCCTACAATGAGCAGTTCTTC
TRBJ2-3,15,NA,TRBV7-2,many,CASSFHLGSTDTQYF,TGTGCCAGCAGCTTCCACCTGGGGTCCACAGATACGCAGTATTTT
TRBJ2-3,14,NA,TRBV20-1,many,CSAPGWSVRDTQYF,TGCAGTGCCCCAGGGTGGAGCGTACGGGATACGCAGTATTTT
TRBJ2-1,16,TRBD2,TRBV7-2,few,CASSYKGASGYNEQFF,TGTGCCAGCAGCTATAAAGGGGCTAGCGGATACAATGAGCAGTTCTTC
TRBJ2-3,15,NA,TRBV20-1,many,CSAAPLRLGTDTQYF,TGCAGTGCCGCACCATTGAGGTTGGGGACAGATACGCAGTATTTT
TRBJ2-7,13,TRBD2,TRBV2,many,CASEGLAVYEQYF,TGTGCCAGCGAGGGACTAGCGGTTTACGAGCAGTACTTC
TRBJ2-1,15,NA,TRBV27,many,CASSSPGGPYNEQFF,TGTGCCAGCAGTTCTCCCGGCGGGCCCTACAATGAGCAGTTCTTC
TRBJ1-5,13,TRBD1,TRBV20-1,many,CSATGTANQPQHF,TGCAGTGCTACCGGGACAGCTAATCAGCCCCAGCATTTT
TRBJ2-7,13,NA,TRBV3-1,many,CASSQPSSYEQYF,TGTGCCAGCAGCCAACCGTCCTCCTACGAGCAGTACTTC
TRBJ2-3,12,NA,TRBV7-9,many,CASSQGTDTQYF,TGTGCCAGCAGCCAGGGTACAGATACGCAGTATTTT
TRBJ1-6,12,NA,TRBV6-5,NA,CASSYGDSPLHF,TGTGCCAGCAGTTACGGAGATTCACCCCTCCACTTT
TRBJ2-7,18,TRBD1,TRBV13,many,CASSPTIRDSDFSYEQYF,TGTGCCAGCAGCCCCACCATCCGGGACAGCGACTTCTCCTACGAGCAGTACTTC
TRBJ2-4,14,NA,TRBV28,NA,CASSPPMDLNIQYF,TGTGCCAGCAGTCCCCCGATGGACCTAAACATTCAGTACTTC
TRBJ1-1,14,NA,TRBV7-2,NA,CASSLFVGYTEAFF,TGTGCCAGCAGCTTATTCGTAGGGTACACTGAAGCTTTCTTT
TRBJ2-7,18,TRBD1,TRBV20-1,many,CSASATLGGTGGSYEQYF,TGCAGTGCTTCAGCCACCTTAGGGGGGACAGGAGGGTCCTACGAGCAGTACTTC
TRBJ2-1,16,TRBD2,TRBV5-1,many,CASSLGLAGGYNEQFF,TGCGCCAGCAGCTTAGGACTAGCGGGGGGATACAATGAGCAGTTCTTC
TRBJ2-1,16,TRBD2,TRBV27,few,CASRPAGRGTYNEQFF,TGTGCCAGCAGACCCGCCGGGAGGGGAACCTACAATGAGCAGTTCTTC
TRBJ1-1,15,NA,TRBV20-1,many,CSAREIVRGGTEAFF,TGCAGTGCTAGAGAGATAGTGCGCGGAGGAACTGAAGCTTTCTTT
TRBJ1-1,15,TRBD1,TRBV5-1,many,CASSVTGQGNTEAFF,TGCGCCAGCAGCGTAACGGGACAGGGGAACACTGAAGCTTTCTTT
TRBJ2-3,17,TRBD2,TRBV19,once,CASTGSGSHGPPDTQYF,TGTGCCAGTACGGGGAGCGGGAGCCACGGTCCCCCAGATACGCAGTATTTT
TRBJ2-1,13,TRBD2,TRBV27,many,CASGASGIHEQFF,TGTGCCAGCGGGGCTAGCGGGATCCATGAGCAGTTCTTC
TRBJ1-1,19,TRBD1,TRBV18,many,CASSPRLGLTTGHDTEAFF,TGTGCCAGCTCACCCCGACTCGGATTAACGACAGGGCACGACACTGAAGCTTTCTTT
TRBJ2-5,13,NA,TRBV18,many,CASSPVGQKTQYF,TGTGCCAGCTCACCGGTGGGGCAGAAGACCCAGTACTTC
TRBJ2-1,16,NA,TRBV27,many,CASSTLAESSYNEQFF,TGTGCCAGCAGTACCTTAGCGGAGAGCTCCTACAATGAGCAGTTCTTC
TRBJ2-5,14,TRBD2,TRBV6-9,few,CASSYGGVTGSQYF,TGTGCCAGCAGTTACGGGGGGGTTACGGGGTCCCAGTACTTC
TRBJ2-6,20,TRBD1,TRBV6-1,few,CASTKARGRDRVSGANVLTF,TGTGCCAGCACTAAGGCCCGCGGTAGGGACAGGGTCTCTGGGGCCAACGTCCTGACTTTC
TRBJ2-7,14,TRBD1,TRBV11-3,many,CASSSGQGPGEQYF,TGTGCCAGCAGCTCGGGACAGGGGCCGGGTGAGCAGTACTTC
TRBJ2-2,17,NA,TRBV4-1,NA,CASSQEYPGSSTGELFF,TGCGCCAGCAGCCAAGAATACCCAGGGTCATCCACCGGGGAGCTGTTTTTT
TRBJ1-5,15,NA,TRBV11-2,NA,CASSLAGATGQPQHF,TGTGCCAGCAGCTTAGCGGGGGCAACCGGTCAGCCCCAGCATTTT
TRBJ2-7,15,TRBD2,TRBV28,many,CASSPPSGRRYEQYF,TGTGCCAGCAGTCCACCTAGCGGGAGACGTTACGAGCAGTACTTC
TRBJ1-2,11,NA,TRBV30,NA,CACSSGTAGTF,TGTGCCTGCTCTTCTGGGACCGCGGGCACCTTC
TRBJ2-5,15,TRBD1,TRBV5-1,few,CASSLGTGHQETQYF,TGCGCCAGCAGCCTGGGGACAGGGCACCAAGAGACCCAGTACTTC
TRBJ2-2,17,NA,TRBV7-9,few,CASSLEVGFSNTGELFF,TGTGCCAGCAGCTTAGAAGTGGGTTTTTCGAACACCGGGGAGCTGTTTTTT
TRBJ1-5,14,NA,TRBV20-1,many,CSAPGGSPNQPQHF,TGCAGTGCTCCCGGCGGGAGTCCTAATCAGCCCCAGCATTTT
TRBJ2-1,15,NA,TRBV27,many,CASSPHRIPYNEQFF,TGTGCCAGCAGTCCCCACAGGATCCCCTACAATGAGCAGTTCTTC
TRBJ2-1,13,NA,TRBV6-1,NA,CASSPVVSNEQFF,TGTGCCAGCAGCCCTGTTGTTTCTAATGAGCAGTTCTTC
TRBJ2-2,18,NA,TRBV6-1,many,CASSPGPLMGAGNGELFF,TGTGCCAGCAGCCCAGGGCCTTTGATGGGGGCCGGGAACGGGGAGCTGTTTTTT